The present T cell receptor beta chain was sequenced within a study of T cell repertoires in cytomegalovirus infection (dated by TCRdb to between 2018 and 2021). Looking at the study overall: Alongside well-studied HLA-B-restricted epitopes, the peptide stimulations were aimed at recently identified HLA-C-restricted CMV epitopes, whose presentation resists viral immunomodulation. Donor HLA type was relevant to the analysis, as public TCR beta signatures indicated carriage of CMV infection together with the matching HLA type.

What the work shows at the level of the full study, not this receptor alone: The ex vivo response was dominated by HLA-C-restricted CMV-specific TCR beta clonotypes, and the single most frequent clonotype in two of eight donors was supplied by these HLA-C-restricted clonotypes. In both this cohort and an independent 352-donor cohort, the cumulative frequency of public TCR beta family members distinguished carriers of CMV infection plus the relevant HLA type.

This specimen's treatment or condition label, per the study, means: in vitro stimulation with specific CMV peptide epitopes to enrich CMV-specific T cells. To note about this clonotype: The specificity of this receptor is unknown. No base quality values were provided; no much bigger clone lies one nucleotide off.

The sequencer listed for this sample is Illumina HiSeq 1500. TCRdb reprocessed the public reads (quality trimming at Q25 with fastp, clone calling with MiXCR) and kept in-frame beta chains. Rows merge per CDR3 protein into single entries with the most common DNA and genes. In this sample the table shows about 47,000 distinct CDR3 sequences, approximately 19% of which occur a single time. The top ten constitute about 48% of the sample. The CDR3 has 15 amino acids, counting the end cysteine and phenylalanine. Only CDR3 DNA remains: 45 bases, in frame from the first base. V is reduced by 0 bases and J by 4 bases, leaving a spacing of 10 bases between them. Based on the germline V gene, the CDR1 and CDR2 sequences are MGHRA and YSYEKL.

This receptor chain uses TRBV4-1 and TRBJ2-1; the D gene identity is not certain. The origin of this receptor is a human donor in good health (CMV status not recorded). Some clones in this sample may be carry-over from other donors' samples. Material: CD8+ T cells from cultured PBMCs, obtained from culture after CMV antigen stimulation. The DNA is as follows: TGCGCCAGCAGCCAAGATTCGACGGTATACAATGAGCAGTTCTTC. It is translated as CASSQDSTVYNEQFF.